This T cell receptor beta chain was documented in a study of OX40 agonist ivuxolimab in advanced cancers. Study details: Treatment of patients was with ivuxolimab, an agonistic anti-OX40 (CD134) antibody. At 0.01 to 10 mg/kg, ivuxolimab was administered intravenously to patients every 2 weeks.

CDR1 SGHAT and CDR2 FQNNGV come from the germline V gene. The CDR3 spans 16 residues. J was trimmed by 4 bases and V by 5 bases; bases with no gene match: 8. Only in-frame clones appear in the TCRdb table, and some are missing; sequencing was by immunoSEQ multiplex PCR. The table shows around 84,000 clones, with 85% to 95% occurring only once. Here the sequenced sample was CD4+ or CD8+ T cells sorted from blood, taken in a trial of the OX40 agonist ivuxolimab. This rearrangement joins TRBV11-2 to TRBJ2-1; 10 nucleotides match TRBD1. This TCR was recovered from an adult with an advanced solid tumor such as melanoma, head and neck, liver or kidney cancer. The CDR3 nucleotides are TGTGCCAGCAGCCCTTACCGGGACAGGGGTTACAATGAGCAGTTCTTC. Encoded protein: CASSPYRDRGYNEQFF. The whole variable domain, remainder taken from reference TRBV11-2 and TRBJ2-1, is EAGVAQSPRYKIIEKRQSVAFWCNPISGHATLYWYQQILGQGPKLLIQFQNNGVVDDSQLPKDRFSAERLKGVDSTLKIQPAKLEDSAVYLCASSPYRDRGYNEQFFGPGTRLTVL.